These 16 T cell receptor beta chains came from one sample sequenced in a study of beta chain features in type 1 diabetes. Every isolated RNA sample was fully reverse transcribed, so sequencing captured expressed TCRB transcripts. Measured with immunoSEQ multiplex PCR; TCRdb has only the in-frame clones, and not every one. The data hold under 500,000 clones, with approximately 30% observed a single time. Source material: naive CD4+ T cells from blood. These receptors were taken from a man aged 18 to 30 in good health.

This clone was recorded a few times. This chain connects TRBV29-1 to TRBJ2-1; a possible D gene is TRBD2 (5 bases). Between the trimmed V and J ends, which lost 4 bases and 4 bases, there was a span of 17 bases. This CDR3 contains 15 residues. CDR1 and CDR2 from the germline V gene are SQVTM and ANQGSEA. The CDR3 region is CSVGEIQTYYNEQFF. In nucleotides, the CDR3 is TGCAGCGTTGGGGAGATCCAAACCTATTACAATGAGCAGTTCTTC.

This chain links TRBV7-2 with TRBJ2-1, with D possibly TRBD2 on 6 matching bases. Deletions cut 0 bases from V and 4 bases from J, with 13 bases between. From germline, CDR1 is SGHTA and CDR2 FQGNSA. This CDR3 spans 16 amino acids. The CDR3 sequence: CASSLAPGTHYNEQFF. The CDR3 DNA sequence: TGTGCCAGCAGCTTAGCGCCGGGGACTCATTACAATGAGCAGTTCTTC.

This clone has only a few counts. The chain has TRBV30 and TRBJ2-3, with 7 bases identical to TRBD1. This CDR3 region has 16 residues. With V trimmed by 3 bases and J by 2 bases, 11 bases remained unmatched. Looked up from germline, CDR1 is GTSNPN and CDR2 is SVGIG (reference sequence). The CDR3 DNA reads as TGTGCCTGGAGACGGACCTCAGGGGGTTTCACAGATACGCAGTATTTT. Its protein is CAWRRTSGGFTDTQYF.

The CDR3 reads CASSPQGQAEQFF. In DNA, the CDR3 is TGTGCCAGCAGTCCCCAAGGACAGGCCGAGCAGTTCTTC. J is TRBJ2-1 and V is TRBV6-5; 7 bases line up with TRBD1. CDR3 length equals 13 residues. The trim removed 5 bases at V and 10 bases at J, leaving 8 bases unmatched. Germline values: CDR1 MNHEY, CDR2 SVGAGI.

The CDR3 bases are TGTGCCAGCAGCTCGAGATTACAGGGACATGAGCAGTTCTTC. It specifies CASSSRLQGHEQFF. J is TRBJ2-1 and V is TRBV7-8; tentative D call: TRBD1 (6 bases). V lost 4 bases and J lost 8, with 15 bases in between. This CDR3 has 14 residues. Germline loops: CDR1 SGHVS, CDR2 FQNEAQ. Together with reference TRBV7-8 and TRBJ2-1, the CDR3 gives the full variable domain: GAGVSQSPRYKVAKRGQDVALRCDPISGHVSLFWYQQALGQGPEFLTYFQNEAQLDKSGLPSDRFFAERPEGSVSTLKIQRTQQEDSAVYLCASSSRLQGHEQFFGPGTRLTVL.

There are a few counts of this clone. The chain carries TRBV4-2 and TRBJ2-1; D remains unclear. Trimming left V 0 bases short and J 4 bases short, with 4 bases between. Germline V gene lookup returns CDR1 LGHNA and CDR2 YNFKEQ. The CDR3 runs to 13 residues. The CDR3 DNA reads TGTGCCAGCAGCCAAGAGTCGTACAATGAGCAGTTCTTC. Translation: CASSQESYNEQFF.

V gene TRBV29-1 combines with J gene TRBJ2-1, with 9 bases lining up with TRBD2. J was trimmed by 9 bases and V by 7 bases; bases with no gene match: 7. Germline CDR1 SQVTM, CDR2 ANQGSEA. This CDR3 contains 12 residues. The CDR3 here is CSAIAGVAEQFF. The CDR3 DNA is TGCAGCGCTATAGCGGGAGTAGCTGAGCAGTTCTTC.

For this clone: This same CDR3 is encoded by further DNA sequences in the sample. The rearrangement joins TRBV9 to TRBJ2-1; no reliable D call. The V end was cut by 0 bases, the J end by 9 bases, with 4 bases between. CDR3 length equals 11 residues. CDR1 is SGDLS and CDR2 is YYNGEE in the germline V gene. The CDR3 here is CASSVGVEQFF. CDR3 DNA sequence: TGTGCCAGCAGCGTAGGTGTTGAGCAGTTCTTC.

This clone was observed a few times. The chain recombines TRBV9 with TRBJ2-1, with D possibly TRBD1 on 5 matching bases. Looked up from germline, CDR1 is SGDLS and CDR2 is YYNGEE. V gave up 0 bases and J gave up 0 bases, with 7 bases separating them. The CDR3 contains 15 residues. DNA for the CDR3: TGTGCCAGCAGCGTAGCGGACACCTCCTACAATGAGCAGTTCTTC. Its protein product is CASSVADTSYNEQFF. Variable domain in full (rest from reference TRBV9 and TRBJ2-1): DSGVTQTPKHLITATGQRVTLRCSPRSGDLSVYWYQQSLDQGLQFLIQYYNGEERAKGNILERFSAQQFPDLHSELNLSSLELGDSALYFCASSVADTSYNEQFFGPGTRLTVL.

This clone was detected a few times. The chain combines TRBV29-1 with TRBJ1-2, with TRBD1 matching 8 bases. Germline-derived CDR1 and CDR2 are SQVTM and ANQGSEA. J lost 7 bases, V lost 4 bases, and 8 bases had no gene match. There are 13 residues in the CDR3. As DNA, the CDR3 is TGCAGCGTTGGTGGCAGGGGGCCGGGTGGCTACACCTTC. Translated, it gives CSVGGRGPGGYTF.

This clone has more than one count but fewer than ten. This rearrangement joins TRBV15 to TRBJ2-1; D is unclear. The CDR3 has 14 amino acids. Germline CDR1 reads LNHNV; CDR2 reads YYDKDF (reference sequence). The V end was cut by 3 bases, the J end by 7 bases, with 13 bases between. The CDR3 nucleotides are TGTGCCACCAGCAGCGACCGGGCAATGAATGAGCAGTTCTTC. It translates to CATSSDRAMNEQFF.

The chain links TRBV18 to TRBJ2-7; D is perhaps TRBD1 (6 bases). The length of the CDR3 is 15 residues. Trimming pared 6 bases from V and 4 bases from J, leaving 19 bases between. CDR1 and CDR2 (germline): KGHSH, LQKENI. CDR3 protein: CASSHGQYGRYEQYF. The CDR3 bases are TGTGCCAGCTCTCACGGACAGTACGGGCGGTACGAGCAGTACTTC. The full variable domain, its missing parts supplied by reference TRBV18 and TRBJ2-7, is NAGVMQNPRHLVRRRGQEARLRCSPMKGHSHVYWYRQLPEEGLKFMVYLQKENIIDESGMPKERFSAEFPKEGPSILRIQQVVRGDSAAYFCASSHGQYGRYEQYFGPGTRLTVT.

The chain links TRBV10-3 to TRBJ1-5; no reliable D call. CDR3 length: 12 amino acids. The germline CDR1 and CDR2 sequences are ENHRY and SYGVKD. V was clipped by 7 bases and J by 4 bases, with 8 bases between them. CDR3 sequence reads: CAIKADNQPQHF. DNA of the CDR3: TGTGCCATCAAGGCAGATAATCAGCCCCAGCATTTT.

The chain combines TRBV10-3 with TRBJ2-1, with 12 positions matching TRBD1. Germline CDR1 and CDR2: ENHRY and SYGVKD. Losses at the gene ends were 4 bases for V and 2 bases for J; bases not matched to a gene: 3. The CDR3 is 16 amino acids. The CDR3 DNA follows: TGTGCCATCAGTGTGGGACAGGGGGCAACCTACAATGAGCAGTTCTTC. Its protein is CAISVGQGATYNEQFF.

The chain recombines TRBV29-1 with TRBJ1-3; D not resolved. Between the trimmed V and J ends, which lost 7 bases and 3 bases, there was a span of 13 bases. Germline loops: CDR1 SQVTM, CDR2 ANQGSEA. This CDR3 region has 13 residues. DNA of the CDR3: TGCAGCGCTGAGGCGGGGAGTGGAAACACCATATATTTT. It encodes CSAEAGSGNTIYF.

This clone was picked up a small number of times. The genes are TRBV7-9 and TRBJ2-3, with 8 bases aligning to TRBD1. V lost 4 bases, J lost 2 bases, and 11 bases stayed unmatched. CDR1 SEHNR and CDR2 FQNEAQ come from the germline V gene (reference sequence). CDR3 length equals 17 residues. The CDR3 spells CASSSGVTGVVTDTQYF. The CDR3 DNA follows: TGTGCCAGCAGCTCTGGGGTGACAGGGGTGGTCACAGATACGCAGTATTTT.